These T cell receptor beta chains were read from a single sample in a study of low-dose radiotherapy and immunotherapy resistance in tumors. TCRdb analysed the reads with MiXCR anew, one entry per CDR3 protein. Among 75,000 to 95,000 distinct CDR3 sequences, over 15% were seen once, and the ten largest hold approximately 6%. Material: PBMCs, obtained before treatment. All receptors derive from a male donor with prostate cancer. The CDR3 runs from the conserved cysteine through the conserved F or W. D genes are given only for firm matches. Size is omitted from some rows. Given values are once, few, many or a class for expanded clones.

d_gene,v_gene,abundance,j_gene,CDR3aa,CDR3nt
-,TRBV14,many,TRBJ2-3,CASSQDMADTQYF,TGTGCCAGCAGCCAAGATATGGCAGATACGCAGTATTTT
TRBD1,TRBV2,many,TRBJ1-5,CASRDRAQPQHF,TGTGCCAGCAGGGACAGGGCTCAGCCCCAGCATTTT
-,TRBV10-1,-,TRBJ2-2,CASIRDSEHRGAVFF,-
-,TRBV30,-,TRBJ2-7,CAWTREPVGAEQYF,TGTGCCTGGACCCGGGAGCCCGTCGGCGCCGAGCAGTACTTC
TRBD1,TRBV28,many,TRBJ2-7,CASSPGGGTGGIGQYF,TGTGCCAGCAGTCCAGGGGGCGGGACAGGGGGAATCGGACAGTACTTC
-,TRBV5-1,many,TRBJ2-5,CASSLVEGGKTQYF,TGCGCCAGCAGCTTGGTTGAGGGCGGGAAGACCCAGTACTTC
-,TRBV6-5,many,TRBJ1-5,CASRRNSNQPQHF,TGTGCCAGCAGACGGAATAGCAATCAGCCCCAGCATTTT
TRBD2,TRBV11-2,few,TRBJ2-3,CASSLLLASSTDTQYF,TGTGCCAGCAGCTTACTACTAGCGTCAAGCACAGATACGCAGTATTTT
-,TRBV5-5,-,TRBJ2-4,CASSSTTGTIQYF,TGTGCCAGCAGCTCAACCACAGGGACCATTCAGTACTTC
TRBD1,TRBV5-1,-,TRBJ2-5,CASSLGTGDRYGQYF,TGCGCCAGCAGCTTGGGGACAGGGGATCGATACGGGCAGTACTTC
TRBD2,TRBV10-3,many,TRBJ2-3,CAISDLAGATDTQYF,TGTGCCATCAGTGATCTTGCGGGAGCCACAGATACGCAGTATTTT
-,TRBV30,many,TRBJ1-5,CAWSVTGRPRGPQHF,TGTGCCTGGAGTGTTACGGGACGCCCAAGAGGGCCCCAGCATTTT
TRBD1,TRBV5-6,many,TRBJ2-2,CASSPRGQGARTGELFF,TGTGCCAGCTCCCCCCGGGGCCAGGGGGCTCGGACCGGGGAGCTGTTTTTT
-,TRBV5-1,many,TRBJ1-1,CASSLGSRNTEAFF,TGCGCCAGCAGCTTAGGGTCTCGGAACACTGAAGCTTTCTTT
-,TRBV19,many,TRBJ2-2,CASSIVLYTGELFF,TGTGCCAGTAGTATCGTACTTTACACCGGGGAGCTGTTTTTT
TRBD1,TRBV28,many,TRBJ1-2,CASSSSQGIISGYTF,TGTGCCAGCAGTTCCTCACAGGGGATAATCAGCGGCTACACCTTC
TRBD2,TRBV6-6,many,TRBJ2-1,CASSPSGGGTNEQFF,TGTGCCAGCAGCCCCAGCGGGGGAGGCACCAATGAGCAGTTCTTC
TRBD2,TRBV28,few,TRBJ2-7,CASSLGRLAGTYEQYF,TGTGCCAGCAGTTTAGGGAGACTAGCGGGAACCTACGAGCAGTACTTC
TRBD1,TRBV29-1,many,TRBJ2-5,CSVNRGQETQYF,TGCAGCGTTAACAGGGGGCAAGAGACCCAGTACTTC
-,TRBV6-2/TRBV6-3,-,TRBJ2-7,CASSYTGLREQYF,TGTGCCAGCAGTTACACCGGACTCCGGGAGCAGTACTTC
TRBD2,TRBV29-1,many,TRBJ2-3,CSVASGGAAGTDTQYF,TGCAGCGTTGCGAGCGGGGGAGCGGCTGGCACAGATACGCAGTATTTT
TRBD1,TRBV6-2/TRBV6-3,many,TRBJ1-5,CASRPGTGTYSNQPQHF,TGTGCCAGCAGACCCGGGACAGGGACTTATAGCAATCAGCCCCAGCATTTT
TRBD2,TRBV20-1,-,TRBJ2-7,CSARGLASIYEQYF,TGCAGTGCTCGAGGACTAGCGTCAATCTACGAGCAGTACTTC
-,TRBV7-3,many,TRBJ2-2,CASSLSNSGELFF,TGTGCCAGCAGCTTAAGTAACTCCGGGGAGCTGTTTTTT
TRBD2,TRBV20-1,many,TRBJ2-1,CSAKLAGNEQFF,TGCAGTGCTAAACTAGCGGGCAATGAGCAGTTCTTC
-,TRBV19,-,TRBJ2-3,CASSIRYATDTQYF,TGTGCCAGTAGTATTAGGTACGCTACAGATACGCAGTATTTT
TRBD2,TRBV6-6,many,TRBJ2-2,CAGAPISGGGGTGELFF,TGTGCCGGGGCACCAATCTCGGGGGGAGGTGGTACCGGGGAGCTGTTTTTT
TRBD2,TRBV28,medium-sized,TRBJ2-1,CASSDYAGTSGYNEQFF,TGTGCCAGCAGTGACTACGCCGGGACTAGCGGATACAATGAGCAGTTCTTC
TRBD1,TRBV29-1,many,TRBJ1-2,CSTPPGTGLPYGYTF,TGCAGCACTCCCCCGGGGACAGGCCTCCCCTATGGCTACACCTTC
-,TRBV2,many,TRBJ2-7,CASRKDGISYEQYF,TGTGCCAGCAGAAAGGACGGTATATCCTACGAGCAGTACTTC
-,TRBV28,-,TRBJ2-2,CASSFFAGGRGTGELFF,TGTGCCAGCAGTTTTTTCGCCGGGGGACGGGGCACCGGGGAGCTGTTTTTT
TRBD2,TRBV6-4,many,TRBJ2-3,CASSDIAGVTDTQYF,TGTGCCAGCAGTGATATAGCGGGGGTCACAGATACGCAGTATTTT
TRBD2,TRBV20-1,-,TRBJ2-5,CSASPRAGQETQYF,TGCAGTGCTAGTCCCCGAGCGGGGCAAGAGACCCAGTACTTC
TRBD1,TRBV20-1,many,TRBJ2-7,CSAELPGQWPGEQYF,TGCAGTGCTGAACTCCCGGGACAGTGGCCTGGGGAGCAGTACTTC
TRBD1,TRBV19,many,TRBJ1-4,CASSGDRREKLFF,TGTGCCAGTAGTGGGGACAGACGCGAAAAACTGTTTTTT
-,TRBV29-1,many,TRBJ2-3,CSAPPSTDTQYF,TGCAGCGCCCCGCCTAGCACAGATACGCAGTATTTT
TRBD2,TRBV6-1,many,TRBJ2-5,CASRLAGGLETQYF,TGTGCCAGCAGACTAGCGGGGGGGCTGGAGACCCAGTACTTC
TRBD2,TRBV25-1,many,TRBJ2-1,CASSGLAGVSTFDEQFF,TGTGCCAGCAGCGGGCTTGCGGGAGTTTCAACGTTCGATGAGCAGTTCTTC
-,TRBV15,many,TRBJ2-7,CATSLGVEQYF,TGTGCCACCAGCTTAGGGGTAGAGCAGTACTTC
-,TRBV11-2,many,TRBJ1-1,CASSLGTGNTEAFF,TGTGCCAGCAGCTTAGGCACGGGGAACACTGAAGCTTTCTTT
TRBD1,TRBV29-1,-,TRBJ2-7,CSVGTQGGEQYF,TGCAGCGTGGGAACACAGGGGGGCGAGCAGTACTTC
-,TRBV7-6,many,TRBJ2-3,CASSLGAINTDTQYF,TGTGCCAGCAGCTTAGGCGCCATAAACACAGATACGCAGTATTTT
-,TRBV12-3/TRBV12-4,many,TRBJ2-7,CASSLMWSYEQYF,TGTGCCAGCAGTTTGATGTGGTCCTACGAGCAGTACTTC
TRBD2,TRBV7-2,many,TRBJ2-5,CASSLFSGGAETQYF,TGTGCCAGCAGCTTATTTAGCGGGGGGGCTGAGACCCAGTACTTC
-,TRBV20-1,many,TRBJ2-3,CSAIGSTRPPSTDTQYF,TGCAGTGCTATCGGTAGTACCCGACCTCCTAGCACAGATACGCAGTATTTT
TRBD2,TRBV28,many,TRBJ2-7,CAISTPREGPYEQYF,TGTGCCATTTCCACCCCACGGGAGGGACCCTACGAGCAGTACTTC
TRBD2,TRBV2,-,TRBJ2-1,CASRTSGGAWEQFF,TGTGCCAGCAGGACAAGCGGGGGGGCCTGGGAGCAGTTCTTC
TRBD1,TRBV5-4,-,TRBJ2-1,CASSSGTGYEQFF,TGTGCCAGCAGCTCCGGGACAGGGTATGAGCAGTTCTTC
-,TRBV2,many,TRBJ2-7,CASTDSRDTGYEQYF,TGTGCCAGCACCGACAGCCGGGACACTGGCTACGAGCAGTACTTC
-,TRBV7-6,many,TRBJ2-3,CASSHRRGTDTQYF,TGTGCCAGCAGCCACCGGAGGGGCACAGATACGCAGTATTTT
TRBD2,TRBV6-4,many,TRBJ2-1,CASTHSRLAGAFYNEQFF,TGTGCCAGCACCCACTCGAGACTAGCGGGGGCCTTCTACAATGAGCAGTTCTTC
-,TRBV6-5,many,TRBJ1-5,CASRENSNQPQHF,TGTGCCAGCAGAGAAAATAGCAATCAGCCCCAGCATTTT
-,TRBV30,few,TRBJ2-2,CAWGLRVNTGELFF,TGTGCCTGGGGTTTAAGAGTGAACACCGGGGAGCTGTTTTTT
-,TRBV28,many,TRBJ2-7,CASSPGPQGNEQYF,TGTGCCAGCAGCCCCGGCCCGCAGGGGAACGAGCAGTACTTC
-,TRBV5-4,many,TRBJ2-1,CASSGNNEQFF,TGTGCCAGCAGCGGAAACAATGAGCAGTTCTTC
-,TRBV5-1,many,TRBJ2-1,CASSRDNEQFF,TGTGCCAGCAGCAGGGACAATGAGCAGTTCTTC
TRBD2,TRBV3-1,many,TRBJ2-3,CASSLGGVSTDTQYF,TGTGCCAGCAGCCTCGGGGGGGTTAGCACAGATACGCAGTATTTT
-,TRBV7-9,many,TRBJ2-6,CAPAEADVLTF,TGTGCCCCGGCGGAGGCGGACGTCCTGACTTTC
-,TRBV24-1,-,TRBJ2-1,CATSGLGQKVNEQFF,TGTGCCACCAGTGGCCTCGGACAGAAGGTCAATGAGCAGTTCTTC
TRBD1,TRBV12-3/TRBV12-4,many,TRBJ2-7,CASSLGQGPGQYF,TGTGCCAGCAGTTTGGGACAGGGCCCCGGGCAGTACTTC